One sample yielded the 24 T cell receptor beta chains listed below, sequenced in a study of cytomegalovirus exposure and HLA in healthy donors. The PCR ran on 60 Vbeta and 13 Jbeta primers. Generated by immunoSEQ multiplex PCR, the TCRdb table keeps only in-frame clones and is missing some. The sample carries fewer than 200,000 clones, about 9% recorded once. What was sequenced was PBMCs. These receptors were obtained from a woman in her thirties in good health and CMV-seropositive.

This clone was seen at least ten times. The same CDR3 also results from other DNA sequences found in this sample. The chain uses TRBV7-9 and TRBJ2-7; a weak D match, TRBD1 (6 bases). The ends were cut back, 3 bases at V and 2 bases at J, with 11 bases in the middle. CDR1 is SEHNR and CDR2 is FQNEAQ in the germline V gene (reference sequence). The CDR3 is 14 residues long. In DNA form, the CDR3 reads TGTGCCAGCAGCTTTGGACAGCCTGCCTACGAGCAGTACTTC. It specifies CASSFGQPAYEQYF.

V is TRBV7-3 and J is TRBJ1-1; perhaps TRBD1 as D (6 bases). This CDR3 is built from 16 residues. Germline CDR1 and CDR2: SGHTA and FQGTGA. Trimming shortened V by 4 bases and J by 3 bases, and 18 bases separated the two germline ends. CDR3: CASSSAWGSGDTEAFF. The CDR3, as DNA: TGTGCCAGCAGCTCAGCCTGGGGATCAGGGGACACTGAAGCTTTCTTT.

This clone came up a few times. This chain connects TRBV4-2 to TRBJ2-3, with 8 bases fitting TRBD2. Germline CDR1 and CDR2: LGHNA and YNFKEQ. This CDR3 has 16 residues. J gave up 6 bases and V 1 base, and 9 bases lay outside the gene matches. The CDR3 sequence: CASSQGGGRAGDTQYF. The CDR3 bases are TGTGCCAGCAGCCAAGGCGGGGGGAGGGCCGGGGATACGCAGTATTTT.

For the CDR3, the DNA is TGCAGCGTAGGACTAGACAAAGAGACCCAGTACTTC. Translating gives CSVGLDKETQYF. The chain is built from TRBV29-1 and TRBJ2-5; 7 bases fit TRBD2. V lost 6 bases, J lost 3 bases, and 4 bases stayed unmatched. Germline V gene lookup returns CDR1 SQVTM and CDR2 ANQGSEA. CDR3 length equals 12 residues. Variable domain in full (rest from reference TRBV29-1 and TRBJ2-5): SAVISQKPSRDICQRGTSLTIQCQVDSQVTMMFWYRQQPGQSLTLIATANQGSEATYESGFVIDKFPISRPNLTFSTLTVSNMSPEDSSIYLCSVGLDKETQYFGPGTRLLVL.

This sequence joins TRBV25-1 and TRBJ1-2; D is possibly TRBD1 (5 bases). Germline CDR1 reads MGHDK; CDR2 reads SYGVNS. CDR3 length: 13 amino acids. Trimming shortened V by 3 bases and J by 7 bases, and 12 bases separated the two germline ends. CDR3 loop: CASSDSRASGYTF. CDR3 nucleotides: TGTGCCAGCAGTGACTCCAGGGCGAGTGGCTACACCTTC.

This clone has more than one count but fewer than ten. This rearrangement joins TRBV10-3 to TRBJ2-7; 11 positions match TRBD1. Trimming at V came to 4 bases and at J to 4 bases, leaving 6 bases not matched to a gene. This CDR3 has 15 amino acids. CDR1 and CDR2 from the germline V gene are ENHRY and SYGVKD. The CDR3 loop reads CAISGTGGSSYEQYF. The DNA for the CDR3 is TGTGCCATCAGTGGGACAGGGGGCAGCTCTTACGAGCAGTACTTC.

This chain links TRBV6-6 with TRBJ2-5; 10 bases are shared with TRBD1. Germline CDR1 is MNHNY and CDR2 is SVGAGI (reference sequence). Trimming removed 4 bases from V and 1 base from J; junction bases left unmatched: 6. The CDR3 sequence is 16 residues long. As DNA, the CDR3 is TGTGCCAGCAGTTCCCGGGACAGGGGTTCCCAAGAGACCCAGTACTTC. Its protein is CASSSRDRGSQETQYF.

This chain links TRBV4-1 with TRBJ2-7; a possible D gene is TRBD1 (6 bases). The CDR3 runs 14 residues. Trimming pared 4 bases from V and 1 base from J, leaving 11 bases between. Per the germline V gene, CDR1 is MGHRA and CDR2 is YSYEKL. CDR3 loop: CASSPRTASYEQYF. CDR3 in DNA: TGCGCCAGCAGCCCTCGGACAGCTTCCTACGAGCAGTACTTC.

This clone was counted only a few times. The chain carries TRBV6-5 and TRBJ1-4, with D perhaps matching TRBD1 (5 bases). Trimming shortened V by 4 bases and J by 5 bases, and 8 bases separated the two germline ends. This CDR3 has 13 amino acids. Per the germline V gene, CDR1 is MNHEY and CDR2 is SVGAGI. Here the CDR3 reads CASSSDRNEKLFF. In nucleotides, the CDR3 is TGTGCCAGCAGTTCAGACAGAAATGAAAAACTGTTTTTT.

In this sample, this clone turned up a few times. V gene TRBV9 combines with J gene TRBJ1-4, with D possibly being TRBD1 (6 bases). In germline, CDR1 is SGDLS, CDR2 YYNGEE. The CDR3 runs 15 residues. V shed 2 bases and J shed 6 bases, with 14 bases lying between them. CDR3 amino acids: CASSVSGTPDEKLFF. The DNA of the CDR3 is TGTGCCAGCAGCGTGAGCGGGACACCCGATGAAAAACTGTTTTTT.

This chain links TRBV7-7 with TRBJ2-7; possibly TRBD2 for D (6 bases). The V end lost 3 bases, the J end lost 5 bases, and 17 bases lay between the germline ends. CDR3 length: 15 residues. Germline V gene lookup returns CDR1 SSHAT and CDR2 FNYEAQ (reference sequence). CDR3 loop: CASSFNSGRGDEQYF. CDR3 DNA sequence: TGTGCCAGCAGCTTCAATTCCGGGAGAGGCGACGAGCAGTACTTC.

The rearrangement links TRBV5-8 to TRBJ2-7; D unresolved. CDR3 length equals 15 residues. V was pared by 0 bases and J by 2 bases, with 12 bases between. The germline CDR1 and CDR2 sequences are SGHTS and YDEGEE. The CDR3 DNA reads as TGTGCCAGCAGCTTGGGGCAGACTCCAACCTACGAGCAGTACTTC. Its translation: CASSLGQTPTYEQYF.

The CDR3 DNA follows: TGCGCCAGCAGCCCGCGGACAGGGCCTCCAGACGAGCAGTACTTC. Its translation: CASSPRTGPPDEQYF. The chain carries TRBV5-1 and TRBJ2-7; 8 bases are a match to TRBD1. With 4 bases clipped from V and 5 bases from J, the junction kept 11 bases outside the gene matches. The CDR3 length is 15 residues. Germline V gives CDR1 SGHRS, CDR2 YFSETQ.

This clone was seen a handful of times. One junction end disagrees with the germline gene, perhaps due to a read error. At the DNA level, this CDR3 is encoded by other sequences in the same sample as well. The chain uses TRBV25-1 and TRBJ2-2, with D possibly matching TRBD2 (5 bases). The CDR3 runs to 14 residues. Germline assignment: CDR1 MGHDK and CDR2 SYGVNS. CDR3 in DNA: TGTGCCGTCTCGGTCCCTTCAGCCACCGGGGAGATGTTTTTC. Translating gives CAVSVPSATGEMFF.

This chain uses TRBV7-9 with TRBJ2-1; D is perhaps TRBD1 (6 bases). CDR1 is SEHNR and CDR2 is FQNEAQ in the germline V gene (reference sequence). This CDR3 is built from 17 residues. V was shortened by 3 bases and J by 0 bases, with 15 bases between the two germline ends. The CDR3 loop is CASSLPQGSASYNEQFF. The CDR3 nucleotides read TGTGCCAGCAGCTTGCCTCAGGGGTCGGCCTCCTACAATGAGCAGTTCTTC.

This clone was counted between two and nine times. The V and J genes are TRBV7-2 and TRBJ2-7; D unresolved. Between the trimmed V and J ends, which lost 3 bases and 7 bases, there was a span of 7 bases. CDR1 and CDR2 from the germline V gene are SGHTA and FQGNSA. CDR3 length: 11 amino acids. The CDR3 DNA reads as TGTGCCAGCAGCTTGGCGCGGGAGCAGTACTTC. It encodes CASSLAREQYF.

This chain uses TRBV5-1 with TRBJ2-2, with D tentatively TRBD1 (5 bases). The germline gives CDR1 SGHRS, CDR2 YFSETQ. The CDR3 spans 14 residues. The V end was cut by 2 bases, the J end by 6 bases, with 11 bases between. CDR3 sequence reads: CASSFMQGPGELFF. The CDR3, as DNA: TGCGCCAGCAGCTTTATGCAGGGTCCCGGGGAGCTGTTTTTT. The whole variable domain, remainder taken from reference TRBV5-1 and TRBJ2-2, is KAGVTQTPRYLIKTRGQQVTLSCSPISGHRSVSWYQQTPGQGLQFLFEYFSETQRNKGNFPGRFSGRQFSNSRSEMNVSTLELGDSALYLCASSFMQGPGELFFGEGSRLTVL.

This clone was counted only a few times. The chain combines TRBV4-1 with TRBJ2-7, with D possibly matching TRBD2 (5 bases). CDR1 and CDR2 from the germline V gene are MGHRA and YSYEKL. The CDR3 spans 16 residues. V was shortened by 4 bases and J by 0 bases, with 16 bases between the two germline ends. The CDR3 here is CASSPNWPGSSYEQYF. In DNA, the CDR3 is TGCGCCAGCAGCCCCAATTGGCCGGGATCCTCCTACGAGCAGTACTTC.

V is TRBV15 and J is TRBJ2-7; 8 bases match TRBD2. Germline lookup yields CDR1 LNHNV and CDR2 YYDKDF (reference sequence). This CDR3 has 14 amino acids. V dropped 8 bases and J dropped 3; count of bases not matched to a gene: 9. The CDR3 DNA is TGTGCCACCGTCCCCACCAGCGGGAGCTACGAGCAGTACTTC. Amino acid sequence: CATVPTSGSYEQYF. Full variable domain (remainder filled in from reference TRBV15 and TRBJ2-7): DAMVIQNPRYQVTQFGKPVTLSCSQTLNHNVMYWYQQKSSQAPKLLFHYYDKDFNNEADTPDNFQSRRPNTSFCFLDIRSPGLGDTAMYLCATVPTSGSYEQYFGPGTRLTVT.

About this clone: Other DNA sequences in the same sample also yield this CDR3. The CDR3 region is CASSFSGASTDTQYF. The DNA of the CDR3 is TGCGCCAGCAGCTTTTCGGGAGCTAGCACAGATACGCAGTATTTT. The chain combines TRBV5-1 with TRBJ2-3, with a weak D call TRBD2 (6 bases). V lost 2 bases to trimming and J lost 0 bases, with 10 bases between them. CDR3 size: 15 residues. Per the germline V gene, CDR1 is SGHRS and CDR2 is YFSETQ.

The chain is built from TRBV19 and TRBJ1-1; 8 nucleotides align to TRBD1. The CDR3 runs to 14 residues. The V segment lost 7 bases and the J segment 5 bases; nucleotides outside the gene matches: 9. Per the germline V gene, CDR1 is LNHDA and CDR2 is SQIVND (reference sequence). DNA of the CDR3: TGTGCCAGTACCCTTGGACAGGGTGGGACTGAAGCTTTCTTT. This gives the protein CASTLGQGGTEAFF.

CDR3 nucleotides: TGTGCCAGTAGTATCGATCGGAATGACAGGGAAGTTGCAACTAATGAAAAACTGTTTTTT. It yields the protein CASSIDRNDREVATNEKLFF. This chain joins TRBV19 and TRBJ1-4, with TRBD1 matching over 7 bases. J was trimmed by 0 bases and V by 3 bases; bases with no gene match: 16. The CDR3 extends over 20 amino acids. Germline loops: CDR1 LNHDA, CDR2 SQIVND (reference sequence).

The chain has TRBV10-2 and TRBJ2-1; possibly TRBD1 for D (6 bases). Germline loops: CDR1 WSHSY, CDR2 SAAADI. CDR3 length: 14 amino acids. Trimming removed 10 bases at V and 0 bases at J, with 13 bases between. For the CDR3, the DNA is TGCGCCACCCGACAGGCGAACTCCTACAATGAGCAGTTCTTC. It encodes CATRQANSYNEQFF.

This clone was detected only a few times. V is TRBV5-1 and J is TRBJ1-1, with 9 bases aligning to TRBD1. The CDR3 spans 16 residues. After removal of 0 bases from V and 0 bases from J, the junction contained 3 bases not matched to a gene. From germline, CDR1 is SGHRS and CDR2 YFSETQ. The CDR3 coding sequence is TGCGCCAGCAGCTTGGCACAGGGGGCTATGAACACTGAAGCTTTCTTT. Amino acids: CASSLAQGAMNTEAFF.